The table lists the clone carrying this TCR beta chain with many counts. Antigen unknown. The CDR3 has 12 amino acids. V lost 5 bases, J lost 4 bases, and 6 bases lay in between. Germline CDR1 SGHTA, CDR2 FQGNSA. TCRdb passed the 5' RACE reads through MiXCR, listing each CDR3 protein once. Among about 110,000 distinct CDR3 sequences listed, 11% were seen once. This specimen belongs to a study of early T cells in non-severe SARS-CoV-2 infection. Study conclusions and caveats: Private and CD4 specificities were missed by VDJdb matching, skewed to anti-spike CD8.

This sequence joins TRBV7-2 and TRBJ2-1; the D is unclear. The clonotype was recovered from an adult who was a healthcare worker with PCR-confirmed SARS-CoV-2 infection or an uninfected control (not recorded which). Specimen: whole blood. The CDR3 bases are TGTGCCAGCAGCCCTATTTACAATGAGCAGTTCTTC. This gives the protein CASSPIYNEQFF.